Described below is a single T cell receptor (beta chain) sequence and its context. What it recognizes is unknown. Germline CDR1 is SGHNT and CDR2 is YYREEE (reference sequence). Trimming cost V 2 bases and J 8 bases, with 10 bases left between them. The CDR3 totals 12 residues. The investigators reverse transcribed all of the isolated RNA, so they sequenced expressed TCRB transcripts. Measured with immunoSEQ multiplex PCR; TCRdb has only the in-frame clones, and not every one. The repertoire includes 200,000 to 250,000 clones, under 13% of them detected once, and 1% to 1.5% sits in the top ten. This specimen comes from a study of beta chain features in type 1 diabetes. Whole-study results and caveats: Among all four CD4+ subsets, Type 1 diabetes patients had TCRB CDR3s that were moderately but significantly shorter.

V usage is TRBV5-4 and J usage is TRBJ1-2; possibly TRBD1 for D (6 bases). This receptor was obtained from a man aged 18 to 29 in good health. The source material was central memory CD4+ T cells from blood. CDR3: CASSFITGGYTF. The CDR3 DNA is TGTGCCAGCAGCTTCATCACAGGGGGCTACACCTTC. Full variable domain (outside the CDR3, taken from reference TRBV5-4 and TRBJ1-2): ETGVTQSPTHLIKTRGQQVTLRCSSQSGHNTVSWYQQALGQGPQFIFQYYREEENGRGNFPPRFSGLQFPNYSSELNVNALELDDSALYLCASSFITGGYTFGSGTRLTVV.